The present T cell receptor (beta chain) was sequenced within a study of sequential checkpoint blockade in melanoma. Study details: Both treatment sequences were followed by maintenance nivolumab. Matched biopsies came pretreatment and at week 13 for some 22 patients. Regarding the study as a whole: Clinical benefit was about 30 times likelier when tumor T-cell fraction and clonality increased.

Using immunoSEQ multiplex PCR, the repertoire was profiled, and TCRdb retains in-frame clones only, with some absent. The sample shows 10,000 to 15,000 clones, 21% of them seen only once. On this clone: Its antigen remains unidentified.

Described treatment: randomized to nivolumab then ipilimumab (arm A) or the reverse (arm B). CDR3 length: 14 amino acids. With 2 bases clipped from V and 7 bases from J, the junction kept 5 bases outside the gene matches. Per the germline V gene, CDR1 is MDHEN and CDR2 is SYDVKM. This specimen consisted of tumor tissue (inferred from file names), obtained from a patient given nivolumab and ipilimumab in sequence. The V gene is TRBV28, the J gene TRBJ2-5; 9 bases are a match to TRBD2. The TCR originated in a human donor with melanoma. This CDR3 is CASSLGGGGGTQYF. DNA of the CDR3: TGTGCCAGCAGTTTAGGTGGCGGGGGGGGGACCCAGTACTTC.